Reported below is one TCR beta chain. No antigen is known for it. This may be a read error: a much more frequent sequence differs by one nucleotide. These data belong to a study of neurological immune-mediated disorders. Overall study findings and caveats: HTLV-1-associated myelopathy had the most TCR clonal expansion, while multiple sclerosis had the least, a level that fell below healthy controls.

Time point given: longitudinal time-point 1 (baseline). The unsorted libraries had their origin in 2 million PBMCs stored at -80 C. This CDR3 is built from 13 residues. The germline gives CDR1 DFQATT, CDR2 SNEGSKA (reference sequence). TCRdb re-derived calls from the 5' RACE reads in MiXCR, one entry per CDR3 protein. The data hold around 71,000 distinct CDR3 sequences, with approximately 15% observed a single time. The sequence came from a female donor with HTLV-1-associated myelopathy (HAM/TSP). What was sequenced was PBMCs. V and J are TRBV20-1 and TRBJ1-5; the match to TRBD1 covers 7 bases. The DNA end is more similar to TRBJ2-3, so the J call may be wrong. This chain's CDR3 is CSARKGAGQPQYF. The CDR3 DNA is TGCAGTGCTAGAAAGGGGGCGGGTCAGCCCCAGTATTTT.